The T cell receptor (beta chain) described here comes from a study of cytomegalovirus exposure and HLA in healthy donors. With 6 bases removed from V and 7 bases from J, the gap between germline ends came to 13 bases. CDR1 and CDR2 from the germline V gene are MNHEY and SVGAGI. The CDR3 consists of 14 residues. Primers: 60 Vbeta forward and 13 Jbeta reverse. Some clones are missing from TCRdb's copy, which holds only in-frame ones; the method was immunoSEQ multiplex PCR. The repertoire has over 150,000 clones, over 75% of them found once; the top ten carry roughly 1.9%. This clonotype was obtained from a human donor in good health. V and J are TRBV6-5 and TRBJ1-6, with a possible D match to TRBD1 (5 bases). Specimen: PBMCs. CDR3 nucleotide sequence: TGTGCCAGCAGACCCAGGGTAGAAAATTCACCCCTCCACTTT. It specifies CASRPRVENSPLHF.